This T cell receptor beta chain was recovered during a study of response to subunit inactivated influenza vaccine. The CDR3 sequence is 20 residues long. V dropped 1 base and J dropped 2; count of bases not matched to a gene: 15. Germline V gives CDR1 SGHAT, CDR2 FQNNGV. TCRdb reprocessed the RT-PCR reads via MiXCR and lists one record per CDR3 protein. The sample has 150,000 to 200,000 distinct CDR3 sequences, about an eighth seen once; the top ten hold 29%. This same sample was also taken into another study, of T cells expressing NK-cell markers. That paper adds: 5'RACE template switching built TCR beta cDNA with unique molecular identifiers.

Source: CD8+ T cells sorted from PBMCs, taken about 13 days after vaccination. The receptor was isolated from a man aged 45-65 years who received an inactivated influenza vaccine. The chain employs TRBV11-2 and TRBJ2-3; 10 bases align to TRBD2. In DNA, the CDR3 is TGTGCCAGCAGCTTAGTCCAGCGGGGGGGGAAAACCAAGAACACAGATACGCAGTATTTT. This encodes CASSLVQRGGKTKNTDTQYF.